This T cell receptor beta chain came from a study of sequential checkpoint blockade in melanoma. Study-level background: TCRβ was sequenced from DNA of 91 pretreatment tumors. General study results and limits: Rising tumor T-cell fraction and clonality meant about 30 times likelier benefit.

This CDR3 is 15 amino acids long. Looked up from germline, CDR1 is WSHSY and CDR2 is SAAADI. V lost 6 bases to trimming and J lost 4 bases; unmatched junction nucleotides: 7. Only one count was recorded for this clone. The antigen is undetermined. Indicated treatment: randomized to nivolumab then ipilimumab (arm A) or the reverse (arm B). Produced via immunoSEQ multiplex PCR; TCRdb's table is partial and in-frame only. There are around 3,500 clones in the sample; approximately 24% occur only once, and roughly 17% lies in the top ten. The TCR sequence derives from a human donor with melanoma. V usage is TRBV10-2 and J usage is TRBJ2-1; 9 nucleotides match TRBD1. This specimen was tumor tissue (inferred from file names), taken from a patient given nivolumab and ipilimumab in sequence. DNA for the CDR3: TGCGCCAGCAGCTTGGCCGGGACAGGGTACAATGAGCAGTTCTTC. It yields the protein CASSLAGTGYNEQFF.